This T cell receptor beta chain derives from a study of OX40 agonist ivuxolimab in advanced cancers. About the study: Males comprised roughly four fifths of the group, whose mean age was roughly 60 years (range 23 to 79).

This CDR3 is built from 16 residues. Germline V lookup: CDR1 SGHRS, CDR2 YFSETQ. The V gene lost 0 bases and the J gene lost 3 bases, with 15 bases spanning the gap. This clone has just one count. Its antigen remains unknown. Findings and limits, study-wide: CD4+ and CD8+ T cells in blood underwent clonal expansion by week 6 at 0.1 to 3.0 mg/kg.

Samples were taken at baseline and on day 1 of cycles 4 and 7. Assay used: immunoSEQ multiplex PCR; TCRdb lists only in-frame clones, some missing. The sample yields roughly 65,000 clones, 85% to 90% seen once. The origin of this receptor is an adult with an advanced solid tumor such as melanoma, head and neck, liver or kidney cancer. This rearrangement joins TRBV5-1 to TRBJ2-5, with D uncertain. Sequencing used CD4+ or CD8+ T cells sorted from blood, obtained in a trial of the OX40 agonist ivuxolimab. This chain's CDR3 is CASSLGARWSEETQYF. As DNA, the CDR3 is TGCGCCAGCAGCTTGGGGGCCCGGTGGTCCGAAGAGACCCAGTACTTC.